The 28 T cell receptor beta chains given below trace back to one sample, sequenced in a study of cytomegalovirus exposure and HLA in healthy donors. The PCR contained 60 Vbeta and 13 Jbeta primers. The assay was immunoSEQ multiplex PCR, and TCRdb's table has in-frame clones only and misses some. The table shows 150,000 or so clones, with 75% to 80% occurring only once. The sequenced sample was PBMCs. The receptors stem from a woman between 45 and 65 years old in good health and CMV-seropositive.

The chain couples TRBV5-6 to TRBJ2-3; 13 nucleotides match TRBD2. V was clipped by 0 bases and J by 5 bases; unmatched bases: 0. The germline V gene has CDR1 SGHDT and CDR2 YYEEEE. The CDR3 runs 15 residues. The CDR3 DNA sequence: TGTGCCAGCAGCTTGGGACTAGCGGGAGGAGATACGCAGTATTTT. This codes for CASSLGLAGGDTQYF.

This clone has only a few counts. The gene calls are TRBV13 and TRBJ1-1; 9 bases line up with TRBD1. The CDR3 is made up of 15 amino acids. Germline V gene lookup returns CDR1 PRHDT and CDR2 FYEKMQ (reference sequence). Trimming cost V 4 bases and J 4 bases; bases outside gene matches: 7. This CDR3 reads CASSYPTGGGTEAFF. The CDR3 region has the DNA TGTGCCAGCAGCTACCCGACAGGGGGGGGCACTGAAGCTTTCTTT.

The chain employs TRBV6-1 and TRBJ1-4, with 9 bases aligning to TRBD1. V lost 2 bases, J lost 7 bases, and 5 bases stayed unmatched. The CDR3 consists of 15 residues. The germline CDR1 and CDR2 sequences are MNHNS and SASEGT. The CDR3 DNA follows: TGTGCCAGCAGTGAACCCGGGACAGGGAGTGAAAAACTGTTTTTT. Encoded protein: CASSEPGTGSEKLFF.

The rearrangement joins TRBV19 to TRBJ2-5; maybe TRBD2 (5 bases). Germline V gives CDR1 LNHDA, CDR2 SQIVND (reference sequence). The CDR3 sequence is 14 residues long. The ends were cut back, 4 bases at V and 5 bases at J, with 14 bases in the middle. The CDR3 here is CASSSIGSRETQYF. Written as DNA, the CDR3 is TGTGCCAGTAGTAGCATAGGGAGCAGGGAGACCCAGTACTTC.

CDR3 residues: CSVAGLAETQYF. CDR3 in DNA: TGCAGCGTTGCGGGTTTGGCGGAGACCCAGTACTTC. The chain recombines TRBV29-1 with TRBJ2-5; D unresolved. The CDR3 runs to 12 residues. Germline CDR1 is SQVTM and CDR2 is ANQGSEA. Trimming removed 4 bases at V and 5 bases at J, with 11 bases between.

The J gene is TRBJ1-1, the V gene TRBV6-1; D not resolved. The CDR3 sequence is 13 residues long. Germline-derived CDR1 and CDR2 are MNHNS and SASEGT. V lost 6 bases and J lost 0, with 8 bases in between. CDR3: CASRQTMNTEAFF. The CDR3 DNA is TGTGCCAGCAGACAGACCATGAACACTGAAGCTTTCTTT.

V usage is TRBV6-5 and J usage is TRBJ1-3, with 8 positions matching TRBD1. Germline V lookup: CDR1 MNHEY, CDR2 SVGAGI. Trimming took 2 bases from V and 4 from J; bases not matched to a gene: 1. This CDR3 has 14 amino acids. The CDR3 sequence is CASSYRTGGNTIYF. CDR3 nucleotide sequence: TGTGCCAGCAGTTACCGGACAGGGGGAAACACCATATATTTT.

This clone turned up a few times. The gene calls are TRBV10-3 and TRBJ1-1, with D tentatively TRBD1 (5 bases). Germline CDR1 reads ENHRY; CDR2 reads SYGVKD. The length of the CDR3 is 15 residues. Trimming removed 3 bases at V and 1 base at J, with 12 bases between. The DNA of the CDR3 is TGTGCCATCAGTGACCAGGGATCCGAGAACACTGAAGCTTTCTTT. It yields the protein CAISDQGSENTEAFF.

The rearrangement links TRBV6-1 to TRBJ2-1; 10 nucleotides agree with TRBD1. From germline, CDR1 is MNHNS and CDR2 SASEGT. The CDR3 extends over 19 amino acids. V was clipped by 1 base and J by 9 bases; unmatched bases: 18. The DNA of the CDR3 is TGTGCCAGCAGTGAAGGACGATTCTTCGGGACAGGGGTGGGAAGTGAGCAGTTCTTC. Encoded protein: CASSEGRFFGTGVGSEQFF.

This clone was seen at least ten times. The V call is TRBV6-4, the J call TRBJ2-1; TRBD2 matches at 8 bases. Unmatched junction bases numbered 4, after V lost 0 bases and J lost 9 bases. The CDR3 length is 14 residues. Germline loops: CDR1 MRHNA, CDR2 SNTAGT. The CDR3 DNA is TGTGCCAGCAGTGACTCACGGGAGGGTAGTGAGCAGTTCTTC. It yields the protein CASSDSREGSEQFF.

This clone showed up just a few times. One junction end disagrees with the germline gene, perhaps due to a read error. The rearrangement joins TRBV2 to TRBJ2-3, with 9 bases matching TRBD2. CDR3 length: 17 residues. Germline V CDR1 and CDR2: SNHLY, FYNNEI. The CDR3 DNA sequence: TGTGCCAGCAGAGAAGTGACTAGCGGAGCTAGCACAGATACGCAGTATTTT. Translating it yields CASREVTSGASTDTQYF.

V and J are TRBV2 and TRBJ1-2; D not certain. V was clipped by 0 bases and J by 7 bases, with 12 bases between them. The V gene's germline CDR1 is SNHLY and CDR2 FYNNEI. The CDR3 sequence is 14 residues long. CDR3 amino acids: CASSEAGRISGYTF. DNA for the CDR3: TGTGCCAGCAGTGAAGCAGGGAGGATCTCTGGCTACACCTTC.

This chain joins TRBV5-6 and TRBJ1-5; 7 bases line up with TRBD1. The germline gives CDR1 SGHDT, CDR2 YYEEEE. There are 17 residues in the CDR3. J gave up 2 bases and V 3 bases, and 11 bases lay outside the gene matches. CDR3 coding DNA: TGTGCCAGCAGCTCAAGCTGGGTCACAGGGGGCAATCAGCCCCAGCATTTT. This sequence encodes CASSSSWVTGGNQPQHF. Drawing the rest from reference TRBV5-6 and TRBJ1-5, the complete variable domain is DAGVTQSPTHLIKTRGQQVTLRCSPKSGHDTVSWYQQALGQGPQFIFQYYEEEERQRGNFPDRFSGHQFPNYSSELNVNALLLGDSALYLCASSSSWVTGGNQPQHFGDGTRLSIL.

J is TRBJ1-3 and V is TRBV5-4; no definite D call. The CDR3 is made up of 16 amino acids. In germline, CDR1 is SGHNT, CDR2 YYREEE (reference sequence). The germline V and J ends were trimmed by 1 base and 2 bases, with 13 bases remaining between them. The CDR3 sequence is CASSLNPQSAGNTIYF. In nucleotides, the CDR3 is TGTGCCAGCAGCTTGAATCCACAGTCCGCTGGAAACACCATATATTTT.

The V gene is TRBV14, the J gene TRBJ2-3; D ambiguous. The CDR3 is made up of 12 amino acids. Per the germline V gene, CDR1 is SGHDN and CDR2 is FVKESK. V lost 4 bases and J 5 bases, leaving 7 bases between the germline ends. The CDR3 loop reads CASSLYRDTQYF. CDR3 in DNA: TGTGCCAGCAGCCTGTACAGAGATACGCAGTATTTT.

The chain links TRBV19 to TRBJ2-1, with 9 nucleotides matching TRBD2. After removal of 6 bases from V and 9 bases from J, the junction contained 12 bases not matched to a gene. The germline gives CDR1 LNHDA, CDR2 SQIVND (reference sequence). This CDR3 is 15 amino acids long. This chain's CDR3 is CASSPGVAGVSEQFF. The DNA of the CDR3 is TGTGCCAGTAGCCCAGGAGTAGCGGGAGTAAGTGAGCAGTTCTTC.

The CDR3 sequence is CASRAETGGSDEQYF. Written as DNA, the CDR3 is TGTGCCAGCAGGGCCGAGACAGGGGGAAGCGACGAGCAGTACTTC. V usage is TRBV6-6 and J usage is TRBJ2-7; 9 nucleotides line up with TRBD1. CDR1 is MNHNY and CDR2 is SVGAGI in the germline V gene (reference sequence). This CDR3 comprises 15 residues. Trimming removed 6 bases from V and 5 bases from J; junction bases left unmatched: 11.

This rearrangement joins TRBV7-9 to TRBJ2-5; D is undetermined. V was trimmed by 5 bases and J by 1 base, leaving 11 bases between them. The CDR3 sequence is 14 residues long. Germline V gene sequence: CDR1 SEHNR, CDR2 FQNEAQ (reference sequence). The CDR3 coding sequence is TGTGCCAGCAGCACCTCTTTCGGCCAAGAGACCCAGTACTTC. It translates to CASSTSFGQETQYF.

Details on this clone: The germline gene is not matched at one end of the junction; a read error may be the cause. V gene TRBV7-7 combines with J gene TRBJ2-5; D is perhaps TRBD1 (6 bases). This CDR3 has 13 residues. Germline CDR1 reads SSHAT; CDR2 reads FNYEAQ (reference sequence). CDR3 region: CASSLTGLETQYF. The CDR3 DNA sequence: TGTGCTAGCAGCTTAACAGGGCTGGAGACCCAGTACTTC. Filled out from reference TRBV7-7 and TRBJ2-5, the complete variable domain reads GAGVSQSPRYKVTKRGQDVTLRCDPISSHATLYWYQQALGQGPEFLTYFNYEAQPDKSGLPSDRFSAERPEGSISTLTIQRTEQRDSAMYRCASSLTGLETQYFGPGTRLLVL.

The V gene is TRBV11-2, the J gene TRBJ1-5, with a tentative D call TRBD1 (6 bases). Germline V gene lookup returns CDR1 SGHAT and CDR2 FQNNGV. The V and J ends lost 8 bases and 0 bases respectively, with 17 bases between them. This CDR3 is 16 amino acids long. CDR3 coding DNA: TGTGCCAGCCTGACAGGATTCATATATAGCAATCAGCCCCAGCATTTT. Its protein is CASLTGFIYSNQPQHF.

The J gene is TRBJ1-5, the V gene TRBV2; D gene unclear. The CDR3 is 13 amino acids. Germline CDR1 reads SNHLY; CDR2 reads FYNNEI. V was shortened by 4 bases and J by 5 bases, with 9 bases between the two germline ends. The CDR3 DNA sequence: TGTGCCAGCAGTGGAGGGAGGGATCAGCCCCAGCATTTT. This sequence encodes CASSGGRDQPQHF.

In its sample, this clone was seen once. The chain joins TRBV19 to TRBJ2-5, with 9 positions matching TRBD1. The CDR3 has 14 residues. After removal of 3 bases from V and 2 bases from J, the junction contained 1 base not matched to a gene. Per germline, CDR1 LNHDA and CDR2 SQIVND (reference sequence). CDR3 bases: TGTGCCAGTAGTATGACAGGGGGTCAAGAGACCCAGTACTTC. Residues: CASSMTGGQETQYF.

This clone has only one observation. The V gene is TRBV6-1, the J gene TRBJ2-7; a possible D gene is TRBD1 (6 bases). The V gene's germline CDR1 is MNHNS and CDR2 SASEGT. The CDR3 length is 14 residues. V dropped 8 bases and J dropped 5 bases, with 19 bases sitting between them. In DNA, the CDR3 is TGTGCCAGCTTGGCAACAGGGTTAACGAACGAGCAGTACTTC. It yields the protein CASLATGLTNEQYF.

This chain uses TRBV2 with TRBJ2-5; no reliable D call. From germline, CDR1 is SNHLY and CDR2 FYNNEI. The V end lost 8 bases, the J end lost 9 bases, and 13 bases lay between the germline ends. CDR3 length equals 11 residues. The chain's CDR3 is CASGNGGAQYF. DNA of the CDR3: TGTGCCAGCGGAAACGGTGGAGCCCAGTACTTC.

The chain carries TRBV21-1 and TRBJ2-2; the D call of TRBD1 is as the table states it, not checked on the DNA. TRBV21-1 is a recognized pseudogene. The CDR3 runs 21 residues. The CDR3 is CASSKSILRDINLLYTGELFF. CDR3 coding DNA: TGTGCCAGCAGCAAATCGATTCTCCGGGACATAAATTTACTTTACACCGGGGAGCTGTTTTTT.

V is TRBV9 and J is TRBJ2-7; D might be TRBD2 (5 bases). CDR3 size: 13 residues. Per germline, CDR1 SGDLS and CDR2 YYNGEE. V was cut by 1 base and J by 6 bases, with 11 bases left in between. The CDR3 DNA sequence: TGTGCCAGCAGCGTAACTCCGGGGTCCGAGCAGTACTTC. It codes for CASSVTPGSEQYF.

This chain uses TRBV7-6 with TRBJ2-2; 12 bases agree with TRBD2. Looked up from germline, CDR1 is SGHVS and CDR2 is FNYEAQ. The V and J ends lost 1 base and 7 bases, in that order; junction bases with no gene match: 4. The CDR3 length is 16 residues. The CDR3, as DNA: TGTGCCAGCAGCTTAGAGACTAGCGGGGGACGCGGGGAGCTGTTTTTT. This codes for CASSLETSGGRGELFF. The whole variable domain, remainder taken from reference TRBV7-6 and TRBJ2-2, is GAGVSQSPRYKVTKRGQDVALRCDPISGHVSLYWYRQALGQGPEFLTYFNYEAQQDKSGLPNDRFSAERPEGSISTLTIQRTEQRDSAMYRCASSLETSGGRGELFFGEGSRLTVL.

V is TRBV19 and J is TRBJ1-2; unclear D gene. Trimming shortened V by 10 bases and J by 2 bases, and 11 bases separated the two germline ends. The length of the CDR3 is 12 residues. CDR1 is LNHDA, CDR2 SQIVND, per germline (reference sequence). The CDR3 spells CATRRGNYGYTF. The CDR3 nucleotides are TGTGCCACACGACGGGGAAACTATGGCTACACCTTC.